One sample yielded the 29 T cell receptor beta chains listed below, sequenced in a study of Ad26.COV2.S vaccination and SARS-CoV-2 variants. The protocol was immunoSEQ multiplex PCR, while the TCRdb copy is restricted to in-frame clones and leaves out a portion. Here the sample spans about 420,000 clones, roughly 90% being singletons. Treatment reported: around 19 received Ad26.COV2.S at low or high dose, single or two shots; 5 received placebo; per-sample allocation not given. Sampling was done on day 63 after the first vaccine or placebo injection. This specimen was peripheral blood, taken in a trial of Ad26.COV2.S vaccine versus placebo. The origin of the receptors is a person aged 18 to 59 who received the Ad26.COV2.S COVID-19 vaccine or a placebo.

The rearrangement links TRBV30 to TRBJ2-5, with 7 bases lining up with TRBD1. V dropped 4 bases and J dropped 1; count of bases not matched to a gene: 9. The CDR3 is 15 amino acids. Germline CDR1 GTSNPN, CDR2 SVGIG (reference sequence). Here the CDR3 DNA reads TGTGCCTGGACCAACGGACAGGCGATCCAAGAGACCCAGTACTTC. This translates into CAWTNGQAIQETQYF.

V usage is TRBV3-1 (or the pseudogene TRBV3-2) and J usage is TRBJ1-3; D not certain. This CDR3 comprises 15 residues. Germline V lookup: CDR1 LGHDT, CDR2 YNNKEL (reference sequence). V dropped 3 bases and J dropped 1 base, with 10 bases sitting between them. The CDR3 sequence: CASSQNRRSGNTIYF. In nucleotides, the CDR3 is TGTGCCAGCAGCCAGAATCGACGGTCTGGAAACACCATATATTTT.

The J gene is TRBJ2-7, the V gene TRBV7-9; D is possibly TRBD2 (6 bases). The germline gives CDR1 SEHNR, CDR2 FQNEAQ (reference sequence). V lost 0 bases and J lost 4, with 19 bases in between. CDR3 length: 17 amino acids. The CDR3 sequence: CASSLAYGGRSGYEQYF. In DNA, the CDR3 is TGTGCCAGCAGCTTAGCTTATGGGGGGAGGTCCGGGTACGAGCAGTACTTC.

The V gene is TRBV11-2, the J gene TRBJ2-2; 8 nucleotides agree with TRBD1. This CDR3 has 14 amino acids. V lost 8 bases and J lost 3; bases outside the gene matches: 5. Germline lookup yields CDR1 SGHAT and CDR2 FQNNGV. The CDR3 DNA follows: TGTGCCAGCGTACAGGGGGAATACACCGGGGAGCTGTTTTTT. It yields the protein CASVQGEYTGELFF.

The genes are TRBV4-3 and TRBJ2-2; D is possibly TRBD1 (6 bases). The CDR3 is made up of 16 amino acids. The V and J ends lost 4 bases and 5 bases respectively, with 17 bases between them. CDR1 and CDR2 (germline): LGHNA, YSLEER. The CDR3 bases are TGCGCCAGCAGCCCACAGGGCCGGGGCGGTACCGGGGAGCTGTTTTTT. This sequence encodes CASSPQGRGGTGELFF.

The chain combines TRBV3-1 (or the pseudogene TRBV3-2) with TRBJ2-7; D is unclear. This CDR3 is 16 amino acids long. Trimming took off 0 bases at V and 6 bases at J, with 18 bases between the two ends. Germline CDR1 and CDR2: LGHDT and YNNKEL (reference sequence). The CDR3 is CASSQETGAGVGEQYF. The CDR3 nucleotides are TGTGCCAGCAGCCAAGAAACCGGAGCCGGCGTGGGCGAGCAGTACTTC.

This chain links TRBV2 with TRBJ1-2, with D possibly being TRBD1 (5 bases). The CDR3 consists of 14 residues. The germline V gene has CDR1 SNHLY and CDR2 FYNNEI. V was clipped by 7 bases and J by 5 bases, with 17 bases between them. This CDR3 is CASNTRSGSYGYTF. As DNA, the CDR3 is TGTGCCAGCAATACCCGTTCAGGGAGTTATGGCTACACCTTC.

This clone appeared a single time. The rearrangement links TRBV28 to TRBJ2-1; 7 bases are a match to TRBD1. CDR1 MDHEN and CDR2 SYDVKM come from the germline V gene. This CDR3 has 15 residues. Trimming removed 6 bases from V and 7 bases from J; junction bases left unmatched: 12. DNA for the CDR3: TGTGCCAGCAGCCCGGAACAGGGGCGCGGAAATGAGCAGTTCTTC. Its protein is CASSPEQGRGNEQFF.

V usage is TRBV5-4 and J usage is TRBJ2-1, with D possibly matching TRBD2 (6 bases). The germline V and J ends were trimmed by 3 bases and 0 bases, with 19 bases remaining between them. The CDR3 is 18 amino acids. Germline V gene data show CDR1 as SGHNT and CDR2 as YYREEE (reference sequence). The CDR3 DNA sequence: TGTGCCAGCAGCTCCCTGGGGGGAGCGTCTCGCTCCTACAATGAGCAGTTCTTC. Protein: CASSSLGGASRSYNEQFF.

V gene TRBV7-2 combines with J gene TRBJ2-5; possibly TRBD2 for D (5 bases). V was trimmed by 0 bases and J by 5 bases, leaving 10 bases between them. CDR3 size: 14 residues. Germline V gene lookup returns CDR1 SGHTA and CDR2 FQGNSA. This CDR3 is CASSLAGRRETQYF. CDR3 nucleotide sequence: TGTGCCAGCAGCTTAGCGGGCCGGAGGGAGACCCAGTACTTC.

CDR3 sequence (DNA): TGTGCCAGCAGCTCAACCGGGTCGAGTTCACCCCTCCACTTT. Amino acid sequence: CASSSTGSSSPLHF. This chain links TRBV7-9 with TRBJ1-6; no firm D call. V was trimmed by 4 bases and J by 9 bases, leaving 13 bases between them. Germline CDR1 is SEHNR and CDR2 is FQNEAQ (reference sequence). This CDR3 is 14 amino acids long.

The chain has TRBV5-1 and TRBJ2-5; maybe TRBD1 (6 bases). The CDR3 is made up of 15 amino acids. In germline, CDR1 is SGHRS, CDR2 YFSETQ. The germline V and J ends were trimmed by 3 bases and 4 bases, with 16 bases remaining between them. The CDR3 region is CASSSLRQGRETQYF. CDR3 DNA: TGCGCCAGCAGCTCCCTCAGGCAGGGGAGAGAGACCCAGTACTTC.

The chain couples TRBV6-6 to TRBJ1-5; the D is unclear. CDR1 is MNHNY and CDR2 is SVGAGI in the germline V gene (reference sequence). V lost 3 bases and J 6 bases, leaving 9 bases between the germline ends. The CDR3 runs 13 residues. The CDR3: CASSYLEGQPQHF. The CDR3 bases are TGTGCCAGCAGTTATTTGGAGGGTCAGCCCCAGCATTTT.

The genes are TRBV24-1 and TRBJ2-3; tentative D call: TRBD2 (5 bases). This CDR3 is 13 amino acids long. Trimming cost V 7 bases and J 3 bases, with 10 bases left between them. Looked up from germline, CDR1 is KGHDR and CDR2 is SFDVKD. CDR3 sequence (DNA): TGTGCCACCAGAGACTATACTACAGATACGCAGTATTTT. Protein sequence: CATRDYTTDTQYF.

This rearrangement joins TRBV19 to TRBJ2-6, with D maybe TRBD1 (6 bases). This CDR3 comprises 16 residues. Trimming removed 11 bases at V and 0 bases at J, with 17 bases between. Germline CDR1 and CDR2: LNHDA and SQIVND (reference sequence). The CDR3 nucleotides are TGTGCCGCGTCCGGGACACCGGTCTCTGGGGCCAACGTCCTGACTTTC. It translates to CAASGTPVSGANVLTF.

This sequence joins TRBV5-6 and TRBJ2-3; possibly TRBD1 or TRBD2 for D (6 bases each). Germline V CDR1 and CDR2: SGHDT, YYEEEE. Trimming pared 1 base from V and 2 bases from J, leaving 11 bases between. The CDR3 is made up of 15 amino acids. In nucleotides, the CDR3 is TGTGCCAGCAGCTTGCCGGGGGCCAACACAGATACGCAGTATTTT. This sequence encodes CASSLPGANTDTQYF.

This sequence joins TRBV5-1 and TRBJ2-5, with D hard to call. V shed 0 bases and J shed 5 bases, with 14 bases lying between them. In germline, CDR1 is SGHRS, CDR2 YFSETQ. This CDR3 comprises 15 residues. CDR3 sequence: CASSLGRVVRETQYF. CDR3 DNA: TGCGCCAGCAGCTTGGGCCGTGTTGTCCGGGAGACCCAGTACTTC.

This rearrangement joins TRBV15 to TRBJ1-4; D remains ambiguous. The CDR3 is made up of 14 amino acids. Trimming shortened V by 8 bases and J by 7 bases, and 17 bases separated the two germline ends. Germline loops: CDR1 LNHNV, CDR2 YYDKDF (reference sequence). The CDR3 bases are TGTGCCACCTCCGGTGAAGGTCAGCCTGAAAAACTGTTTTTT. It yields the protein CATSGEGQPEKLFF.

This chain links TRBV5-4 with TRBJ2-1, with D possibly matching TRBD2 (6 bases). Trimming shortened V by 0 bases and J by 5 bases, and 6 bases separated the two germline ends. The germline V gene encodes CDR1 SGHNT and CDR2 YYREEE (reference sequence). The CDR3 is 13 residues long. CDR3 in DNA: TGTGCCAGCAGCTTGGGGGGGGACAATGAGCAGTTCTTC. Amino acids: CASSLGGDNEQFF.

The genes are TRBV24-1 and TRBJ2-3; 10 nucleotides agree with TRBD1. Germline CDR1 KGHDR, CDR2 SFDVKD. The CDR3 covers 16 residues. The junction had 6 bases not matched to a gene; V was cut back by 2 bases and J by 5 bases. DNA of the CDR3: TGTGCCACCAGTGATTGGGGGACAGGGGCGAGAGATACGCAGTATTTT. Its translation: CATSDWGTGARDTQYF.

The chain combines TRBV2 with TRBJ2-1; 12 nucleotides agree with TRBD2. The trim removed 8 bases at V and 5 bases at J, leaving 1 base unmatched. CDR1 and CDR2 from the germline V gene are SNHLY and FYNNEI. This CDR3 has 13 amino acids. The CDR3 here is CASRTSGDNEQFF. The DNA for the CDR3 is TGTGCCAGCCGGACTAGCGGGGACAATGAGCAGTTCTTC.

This clone appeared once. This CDR3 reads CASSQAGGSYNSPLHF. As DNA, the CDR3 is TGTGCCAGCAGCCAAGCCGGCGGATCCTATAATTCACCCCTCCACTTT. V gene TRBV14 combines with J gene TRBJ1-6, with no clear D. This CDR3 has 16 residues. V gave up 1 base and J gave up 1 base, with 8 bases separating them. Germline-derived CDR1 and CDR2 are SGHDN and FVKESK. Combining the CDR3 with reference TRBV14 and TRBJ1-6 gives the whole variable domain EAGVTQFPSHSVIEKGQTVTLRCDPISGHDNLYWYRRVMGKEIKFLLHFVKESKQDESGMPNNRFLAERTGGTYSTLKVQPAELEDSGVYFCASSQAGGSYNSPLHFGNGTRLTVT.

The gene calls are TRBV4-3 and TRBJ2-3, with D possibly being TRBD2 (6 bases). This CDR3 spans 16 amino acids. Between the trimmed V and J ends, which lost 1 base and 2 bases, there was a span of 13 bases. Germline assignment: CDR1 LGHNA and CDR2 YSLEER. The DNA of the CDR3 is TGCGCCAGCAGCCAAGCGTTCGGGGGAGCCACAGATACGCAGTATTTT. It codes for CASSQAFGGATDTQYF.

This chain connects TRBV19 to TRBJ2-1; D unclear. The CDR3 totals 13 residues. From germline, CDR1 is LNHDA and CDR2 SQIVND (reference sequence). Trimming took 6 bases from V and 4 from J, leaving 10 bases between them. This CDR3 is CASSPTGYNEQFF. CDR3 DNA: TGTGCCAGTAGCCCGACTGGGTACAATGAGCAGTTCTTC.

The chain is built from TRBV28 and TRBJ1-3; a possible D gene is TRBD1 (6 bases). From germline, CDR1 is MDHEN and CDR2 SYDVKM. The V end lost 6 bases, the J end lost 0 bases, and 12 bases lay between the germline ends. The CDR3 is 15 amino acids. The CDR3 DNA is TGTGCCAGCAGAATTGCGGACAGCTCTGGAAACACCATATATTTT. Amino acids: CASRIADSSGNTIYF. The whole variable domain, filled in from reference TRBV28 and TRBJ1-3, reads DVKVTQSSRYLVKRTGEKVFLECVQDMDHENMFWYRQDPGLGLRLIYFSYDVKMKEKGDIPEGYSVSREKKERFSLILESASTNQTSMYLCASRIADSSGNTIYFGEGSWLTVV.

This clone was detected only once. The rearrangement links TRBV9 to TRBJ2-1, with a tentative D call TRBD1 (6 bases). This CDR3 has 15 amino acids. Germline values: CDR1 SGDLS, CDR2 YYNGEE. Trimming removed 4 bases at V and 4 bases at J, with 15 bases between. The CDR3 region has the DNA TGTGCCAGCAGCCCCGCGGCAGGGGAGTACAATGAGCAGTTCTTC. This gives the protein CASSPAAGEYNEQFF.

This clone was picked up one time. The J gene is TRBJ2-2, the V gene TRBV4-3; 8 bases line up with TRBD2. Looked up from germline, CDR1 is LGHNA and CDR2 is YSLEER. CDR3 length: 15 amino acids. V lost 4 bases to trimming and J lost 4 bases; unmatched junction nucleotides: 5. The chain's CDR3 is CASSPGLASTGELFF. CDR3 DNA sequence: TGCGCCAGCAGCCCCGGACTAGCAAGCACCGGGGAGCTGTTTTTT.

This clone showed up just once. The chain links TRBV7-9 to TRBJ2-7; D perhaps matches TRBD2 (6 bases). V lost 5 bases, J lost 3 bases, and 20 bases lay in between. This CDR3 has 16 amino acids. CDR1 and CDR2 (germline): SEHNR, FQNEAQ (reference sequence). In DNA form, the CDR3 reads TGTGCCAGCAGCCCTACTGGCGGGGCTTTATACTACGAGCAGTACTTC. Protein product: CASSPTGGALYYEQYF.

This clone was counted a single time. This chain links TRBV7-8 with TRBJ1-3; no firm D call. Between the trimmed V and J ends, which lost 5 bases and 4 bases, there was a span of 6 bases. The germline V gene has CDR1 SGHVS and CDR2 FQNEAQ. The CDR3 spans 12 residues. The CDR3 protein is CASSPTGNTIYF. The CDR3 nucleotides read TGTGCCAGCAGCCCCACCGGAAACACCATATATTTT.